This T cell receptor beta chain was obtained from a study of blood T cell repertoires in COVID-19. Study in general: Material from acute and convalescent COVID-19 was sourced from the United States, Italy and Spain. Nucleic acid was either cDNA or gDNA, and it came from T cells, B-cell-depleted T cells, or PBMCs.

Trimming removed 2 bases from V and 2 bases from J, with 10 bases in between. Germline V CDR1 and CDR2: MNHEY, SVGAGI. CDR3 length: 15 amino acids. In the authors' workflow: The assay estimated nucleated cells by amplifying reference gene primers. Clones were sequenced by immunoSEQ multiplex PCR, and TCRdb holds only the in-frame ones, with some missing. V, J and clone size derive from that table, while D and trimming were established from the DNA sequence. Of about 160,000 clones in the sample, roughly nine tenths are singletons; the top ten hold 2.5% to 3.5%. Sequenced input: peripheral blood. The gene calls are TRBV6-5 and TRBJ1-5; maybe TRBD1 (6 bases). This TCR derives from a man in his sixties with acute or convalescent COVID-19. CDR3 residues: CASSYDRRGNQPQHF. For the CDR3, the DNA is TGTGCCAGCAGTTACGACAGGCGAGGCAATCAGCCCCAGCATTTT.